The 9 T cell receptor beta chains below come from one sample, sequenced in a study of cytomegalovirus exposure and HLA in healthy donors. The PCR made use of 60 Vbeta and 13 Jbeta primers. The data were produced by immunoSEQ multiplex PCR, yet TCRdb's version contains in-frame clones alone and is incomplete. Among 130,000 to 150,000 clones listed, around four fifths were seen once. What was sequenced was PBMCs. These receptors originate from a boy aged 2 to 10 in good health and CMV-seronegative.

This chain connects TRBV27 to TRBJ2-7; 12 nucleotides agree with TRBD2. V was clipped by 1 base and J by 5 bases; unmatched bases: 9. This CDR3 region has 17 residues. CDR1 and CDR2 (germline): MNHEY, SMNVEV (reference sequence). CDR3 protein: CASSLLTSGRKNNEQYF. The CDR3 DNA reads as TGTGCCAGCAGTTTATTGACTAGCGGGAGAAAGAACAACGAGCAGTACTTC.

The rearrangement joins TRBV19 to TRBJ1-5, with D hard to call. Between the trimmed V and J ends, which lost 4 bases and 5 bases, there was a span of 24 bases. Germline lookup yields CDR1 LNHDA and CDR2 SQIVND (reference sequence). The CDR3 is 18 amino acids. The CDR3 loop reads CASSTNSAFRREYQPQHF. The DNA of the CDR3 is TGTGCCAGTAGTACAAACTCCGCTTTCAGGCGAGAATATCAGCCCCAGCATTTT.

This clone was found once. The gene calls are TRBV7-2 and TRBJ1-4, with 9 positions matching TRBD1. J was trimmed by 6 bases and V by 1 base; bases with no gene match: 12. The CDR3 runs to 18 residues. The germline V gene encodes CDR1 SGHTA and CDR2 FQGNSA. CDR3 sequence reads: CASSLVIGPRTGDEKLFF. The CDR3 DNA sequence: TGTGCCAGCAGCTTAGTTATTGGCCCCCGGACAGGGGATGAAAAACTGTTTTTT.

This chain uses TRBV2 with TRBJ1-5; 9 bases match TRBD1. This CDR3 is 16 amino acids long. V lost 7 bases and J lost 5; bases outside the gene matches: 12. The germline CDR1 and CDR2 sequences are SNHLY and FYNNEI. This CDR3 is CASTITSRTGDQPQHF. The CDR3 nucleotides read TGTGCCAGCACCATAACTAGCCGGACAGGGGATCAGCCCCAGCATTTT. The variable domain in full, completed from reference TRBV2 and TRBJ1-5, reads EPEVTQTPSHQVTQMGQEVILRCVPISNHLYFYWYRQILGQKVEFLVSFYNNEISEKSEIFDDQFSVERPDGSNFTLKIRSTKLEDSAMYFCASTITSRTGDQPQHFGDGTRLSIL.

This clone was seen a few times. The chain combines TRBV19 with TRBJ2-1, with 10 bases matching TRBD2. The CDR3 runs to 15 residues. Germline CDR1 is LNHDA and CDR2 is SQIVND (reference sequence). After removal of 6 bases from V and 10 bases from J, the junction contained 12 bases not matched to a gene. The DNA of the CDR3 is TGTGCCAGTAGACGTCTAGCGGGGGTTGTGGCGGAGCAGTTCTTC. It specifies CASRRLAGVVAEQFF.

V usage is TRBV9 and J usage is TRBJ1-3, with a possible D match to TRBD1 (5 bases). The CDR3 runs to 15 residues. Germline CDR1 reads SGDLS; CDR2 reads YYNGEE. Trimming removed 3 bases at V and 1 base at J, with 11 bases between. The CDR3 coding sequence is TGTGCCAGCAGCGCACTCGGGGGATCTGGAAACACCATATATTTT. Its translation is CASSALGGSGNTIYF.

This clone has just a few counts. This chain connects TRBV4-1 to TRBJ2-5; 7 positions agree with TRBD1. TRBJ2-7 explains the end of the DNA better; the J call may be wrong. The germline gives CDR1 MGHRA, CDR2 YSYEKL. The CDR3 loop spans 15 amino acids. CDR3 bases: TGCGCCAGCAGCCAAGATCCGCAGGGGGCCTACGAGCAGTACTTC. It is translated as CASSQDPQGAYEQYF.

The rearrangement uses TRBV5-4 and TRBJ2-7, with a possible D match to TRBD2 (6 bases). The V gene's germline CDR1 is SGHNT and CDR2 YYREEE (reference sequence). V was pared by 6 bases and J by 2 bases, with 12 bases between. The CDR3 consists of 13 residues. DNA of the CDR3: TGTGCCAGCAAGCTAGGCGGGACCTACGAGCAGTACTTC. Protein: CASKLGGTYEQYF.

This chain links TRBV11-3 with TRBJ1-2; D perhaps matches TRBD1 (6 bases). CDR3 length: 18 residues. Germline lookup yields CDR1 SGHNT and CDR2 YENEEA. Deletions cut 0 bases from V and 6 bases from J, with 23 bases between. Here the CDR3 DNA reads TGTGCCAGCAGCTTAGACATATTTGGACAGCCGCCATATGATGGCTACACCTTC. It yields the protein CASSLDIFGQPPYDGYTF.